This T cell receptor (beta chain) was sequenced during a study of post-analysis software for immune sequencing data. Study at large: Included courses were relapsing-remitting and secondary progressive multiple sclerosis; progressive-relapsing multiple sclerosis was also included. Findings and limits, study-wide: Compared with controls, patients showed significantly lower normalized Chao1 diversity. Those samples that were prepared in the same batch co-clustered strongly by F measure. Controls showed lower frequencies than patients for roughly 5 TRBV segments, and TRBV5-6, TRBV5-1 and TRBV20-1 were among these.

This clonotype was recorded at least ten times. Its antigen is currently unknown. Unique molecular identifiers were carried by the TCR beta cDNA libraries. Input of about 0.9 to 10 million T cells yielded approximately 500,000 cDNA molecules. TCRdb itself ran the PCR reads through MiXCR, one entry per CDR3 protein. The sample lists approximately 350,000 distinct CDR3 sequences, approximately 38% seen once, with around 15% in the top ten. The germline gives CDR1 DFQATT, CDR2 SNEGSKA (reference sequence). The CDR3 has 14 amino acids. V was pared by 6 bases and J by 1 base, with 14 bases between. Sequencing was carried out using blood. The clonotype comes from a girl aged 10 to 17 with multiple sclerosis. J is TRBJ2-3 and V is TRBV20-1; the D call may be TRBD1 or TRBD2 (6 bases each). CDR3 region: CSADAGGRTDTQYF. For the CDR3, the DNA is TGCAGTGCCGACGCCGGGGGCCGCACAGATACGCAGTATTTT.